The subject of this entry is one T cell receptor beta chain. These data are taken from a study of blood T cells in healthy people across ages. Using a J-beta primer mix together with a sample-barcoded 5' primer, a second PCR was run for roughly 7 to 11 cycles. One entry per CDR3 protein, called by TCRdb with MiXCR from the 5' RACE reads. The sample holds about 1.4 million distinct CDR3 sequences, approximately 60% seen once. The V and J ends lost 5 bases and 0 bases respectively, with 11 bases between them. The CDR3 covers 14 residues. Germline lookup yields CDR1 LGHDT and CDR2 YNNKEL (reference sequence).

This receptor was taken from a man younger than 30 in good health. The chain links TRBV3-1 to TRBJ2-7; D remains ambiguous. The specimen sequenced was blood. The DNA for the CDR3 is TGTGCCAGCAGCTCAACACCGAGCTCCTACGAGCAGTACTTC. The encoded protein is CASSSTPSSYEQYF.